These 20 T cell receptor beta chains originate from one sample sequenced in a study of blood T cell repertoires in COVID-19. Profiled with immunoSEQ multiplex PCR; TCRdb holds only in-frame clones, not every one. This sample carries 250,000 to 350,000 clones, approximately 88% of them seen once, and the ten largest clones take roughly 1.6%. Material: peripheral blood. All receptors come from a human donor with COVID-19, enrolled during active disease. The donor label of this sample is uncertain.

This clone was recorded once. The CDR3 loop is CASSHRGPEPQHF. CDR3 sequence (DNA): TGTGCCAGCTCTCACAGGGGACCAGAGCCCCAGCATTTT. This chain connects TRBV18 to TRBJ1-5; 7 nucleotides align to TRBD1. CDR1 and CDR2 from the germline V gene are KGHSH and LQKENI. The CDR3 sequence is 13 residues long. With 6 bases clipped from V and 8 bases from J, the junction kept 7 bases outside the gene matches.

For the CDR3, the DNA is TGTGCCAGCAGTATACTGGGCCTCTCGACCCAGTACTTC. Amino acid sequence: CASSILGLSTQYF. The rearrangement joins TRBV2 to TRBJ2-5, with D unresolved. CDR1 is SNHLY, CDR2 FYNNEI, per germline. There are 13 residues in the CDR3. V was cut by 5 bases and J by 7 bases, with 14 bases left in between.

CDR3 protein: CASSTGDSLGPELFF. CDR3 sequence (DNA): TGCGCCAGCAGCACCGGGGACAGTTTGGGGCCGGAACTGTTTTTT. The chain has TRBV5-1 and TRBJ1-4; 7 bases are shared with TRBD1. Germline CDR1 reads SGHRS; CDR2 reads YFSETQ. The V segment lost 4 bases and the J segment 12 bases; nucleotides outside the gene matches: 15. There are 15 residues in the CDR3.

The chain links TRBV2 to TRBJ1-2; D unclear. Per germline, CDR1 SNHLY and CDR2 FYNNEI. The CDR3 loop spans 13 amino acids. The V end lost 3 bases, the J end lost 3 bases, and 8 bases lay between the germline ends. The CDR3 region has the DNA TGTGCCAGCAGTGAGAGGAGGGACTATGGCTACACCTTC. This sequence encodes CASSERRDYGYTF.

This clone came up once. V is TRBV4-2 and J is TRBJ1-5, with 9 bases aligning to TRBD1. Germline assignment: CDR1 LGHNA and CDR2 YNFKEQ. V shed 1 base, J shed 1 base, and the junction held 8 bases outside the gene matches. The CDR3 spans 18 residues. In DNA form, the CDR3 reads TGTGCCAGCAGCCAAGGCCCGGGACAGGGTGGAAGCAATCAGCCCCAGCATTTT. Translated, it gives CASSQGPGQGGSNQPQHF.

As for this clone: Relative to the germline gene, one junction end is altered; a read error may explain this. This chain joins TRBV30 and TRBJ2-5; tentative D call: TRBD2 (6 bases). CDR1 is GTSNPN, CDR2 SVGIG, per germline (reference sequence). The CDR3 contains 11 residues. The CDR3 here is CAWSVRGTRYF. The DNA for the CDR3 is TGTGCCTGGAGTGTACGGGGGACCCGGTACTTC. Looking up the rest from reference TRBV30 and TRBJ2-5 gives the full variable domain: SQTIHQWPATLVQPVGSPLSLECTVEGTSNPNLYWYRQAAGRGLQLLFYSVGIGQISSEVPQNLSASRPQDRQFILSSKKLLLSDSGFYLCAWSVRGTRYFGPGTRLLVL.

The CDR3 DNA sequence: TGTGCCAGCGGGGCCACTGAAGCTTTCTTT. It codes for CASGATEAFF. The chain carries TRBV11-2 and TRBJ1-1; D possibly corresponds to TRBD1 (5 bases). The CDR3 totals 10 residues. Trimming shortened V by 8 bases and J by 4 bases, and 5 bases separated the two germline ends. Germline CDR1 reads SGHAT; CDR2 reads FQNNGV.

The V and J genes are TRBV3-1 (or the pseudogene TRBV3-2) and TRBJ2-2; TRBD2 aligns across 7 bases. The V gene end was trimmed by 4 bases and the J gene end by 4 bases; junction bases not matched to a gene: 3. In germline, CDR1 is LGHDT, CDR2 YNNKEL (reference sequence). This CDR3 is built from 14 residues. In nucleotides, the CDR3 is TGTGCCAGCAGCCGGAGCGGGGCCACCGGGGAGCTGTTTTTT. As protein: CASSRSGATGELFF.

The DNA for the CDR3 is TGTGCCAGCAGCCCACGTTCACTAGCTGGAAACACCATATATTTT. Translation: CASSPRSLAGNTIYF. This rearrangement joins TRBV9 to TRBJ1-3; no reliable D call. The CDR3 totals 15 residues. Trimming removed 4 bases at V and 2 bases at J, with 13 bases between. Germline lookup yields CDR1 SGDLS and CDR2 YYNGEE.

A single count supports this clone. The chain links TRBV30 to TRBJ2-3, with TRBD2 as a possible D gene (5 bases). V lost 7 bases, J lost 3 bases, and 14 bases lay in between. Germline V lookup: CDR1 GTSNPN, CDR2 SVGIG (reference sequence). This CDR3 is built from 13 residues. The CDR3 DNA reads as TGTGCCTCCATGGACCTAGCTACAGATACGCAGTATTTT. It encodes CASMDLATDTQYF.

The gene calls are TRBV9 and TRBJ1-2, with D unclear. Trimming removed 2 bases from V and 10 bases from J, with 18 bases in between. The CDR3 loop spans 14 amino acids. Germline V lookup: CDR1 SGDLS, CDR2 YYNGEE. The CDR3 protein is CASSVEGVTMAYTF. CDR3 nucleotides: TGTGCCAGCAGCGTCGAGGGAGTAACTATGGCCTACACCTTC.

The rearrangement links TRBV24-1 to TRBJ2-3, with TRBD2 matching 8 bases. This CDR3 has 16 residues. Germline-derived CDR1 and CDR2 are KGHDR and SFDVKD. V was pared by 5 bases and J by 3 bases, with 9 bases of the junction left unmatched. DNA for the CDR3: TGTGCCACCAGTGGGGGGACGGGAGGGTGGACAGATACGCAGTATTTT. This sequence encodes CATSGGTGGWTDTQYF.

The chain has TRBV11-3 and TRBJ2-2, with no clear D. Per the germline V gene, CDR1 is SGHNT and CDR2 is YENEEA. The CDR3 is 12 amino acids. V was shortened by 5 bases and J by 5 bases, with 6 bases between the two germline ends. CDR3 sequence reads: CASSPLTGELFF. CDR3 DNA sequence: TGTGCCAGCAGCCCTCTAACCGGGGAGCTGTTTTTT.

There are a few counts of this clone. The chain couples TRBV2 to TRBJ1-6; D not resolved. The V and J ends lost 2 bases and 0 bases respectively, with 8 bases between them. This CDR3 is 16 amino acids long. Germline CDR1 is SNHLY and CDR2 is FYNNEI. Here the CDR3 DNA reads TGTGCCAGCAGTGAACTACGGAGCTCCTATAATTCACCCCTCCACTTT. It specifies CASSELRSSYNSPLHF.

The chain is built from TRBV3-1 (or the pseudogene TRBV3-2) and TRBJ1-6; no reliable D call. The CDR3 runs 18 residues. V gave up 2 bases and J gave up 7 bases, with 21 bases separating them. CDR1 is LGHDT, CDR2 YNNKEL, per germline (reference sequence). CDR3 in amino acids: CASSQSFQPRGRNSPLHF. CDR3 bases: TGTGCCAGCAGCCAATCATTCCAGCCGAGAGGGCGAAATTCACCCCTCCACTTT.

This clone was seen more than once but under ten times. The CDR3 is CASSSGLAGGFSYEQYF. For the CDR3, the DNA is TGCGCCAGCAGCTCGGGACTAGCGGGAGGATTCTCCTACGAGCAGTACTTC. This chain joins TRBV5-1 and TRBJ2-7, with TRBD2 matching over 15 bases. This CDR3 comprises 17 residues. The germline V gene encodes CDR1 SGHRS and CDR2 YFSETQ. V was clipped by 3 bases and J by 0 bases; unmatched bases: 4.

This sequence joins TRBV25-1 and TRBJ1-1; 9 bases fit TRBD1. This CDR3 has 14 residues. Losses at the gene ends were 7 bases for V and 3 bases for J; bases not matched to a gene: 6. CDR1 and CDR2 from the germline V gene are MGHDK and SYGVNS. The CDR3 DNA sequence: TGTGCCAGCAATGGGGACAGGGAGTACACTGAAGCTTTCTTT. As protein: CASNGDREYTEAFF.

This clone has a single count. The V and J genes are TRBV3-1 (or the pseudogene TRBV3-2) and TRBJ2-3, with TRBD2 identical over 13 bases. CDR3 length equals 16 residues. V shed 1 base and J 5 bases; nucleotides not matched to a gene: 3. Germline V gene data show CDR1 as LGHDT and CDR2 as YNNKEL (reference sequence). The CDR3 here is CASSQVGLAGVDTQYF. CDR3 DNA: TGTGCCAGCAGCCAAGTAGGACTAGCGGGAGTAGATACGCAGTATTTT.

The chain links TRBV30 to TRBJ1-5; a weak D match, TRBD1 (6 bases). V lost 2 bases to trimming and J lost 1 base, with 15 bases between them. The length of the CDR3 is 16 residues. Germline V gene data show CDR1 as GTSNPN and CDR2 as SVGIG (reference sequence). DNA of the CDR3: TGTGCCTGGAGTCTCTCGGGGGGCCGAAGCAATCAGCCCCAGCATTTT. Its translation is CAWSLSGGRSNQPQHF.

This clone was observed a handful of times. The sample contains more than one DNA sequence encoding this CDR3. The chain joins TRBV28 to TRBJ2-5; D not certain. Trimming removed 2 bases at V and 4 bases at J, with 8 bases between. Germline-derived CDR1 and CDR2 are MDHEN and SYDVKM. This CDR3 has 13 amino acids. The CDR3 loop is CASSLPSRETQYF. In nucleotides, the CDR3 is TGTGCCAGCAGTTTACCCTCCCGAGAGACCCAGTACTTC.